This TCR beta chain came from a study of blood T cell repertoires in COVID-19. CDR3 size: 11 residues. Germline assignment: CDR1 MNHEY and CDR2 SVGAGI. V was cut by 2 bases and J by 10 bases, with 8 bases left in between. Some clones are missing from TCRdb's copy, which holds only in-frame ones; the method was immunoSEQ multiplex PCR. This sample yields 100,000 or so clones, of which 80% are seen a single time; about 12% belongs to the top ten. Sample: peripheral blood. The receptor was isolated from a woman aged 70 to 79 with acute or convalescent COVID-19. The J gene is TRBJ1-1, the V gene TRBV6-5; the D gene is possibly TRBD1 (5 bases). CDR3 DNA: TGTGCCAGCAGTTACAACAGGCGAGCTTTCTTT. Protein product: CASSYNRRAFF.